These T cell receptor beta chains were read from a single sample in a study of cytomegalovirus exposure and HLA in healthy donors. Only in-frame clones appear in the TCRdb table, and some are missing; sequencing was by immunoSEQ multiplex PCR. The top ten hold roughly 2.5% of the sample, which has roughly 100,000 clones, roughly 74% seen once. Sample: PBMCs. The receptors were gathered from a man aged 35-49 years in good health and CMV-seronegative. CDR3s include the opening cysteine and the closing phenylalanine or tryptophan. D genes are given only for firm matches. The listing skips clone size in some rows; elsewhere it reads once, few, many or a size class.

cdr3_length clone_size j_call d_call v_call cdr3_nt cdr3_aa
16 - TRBJ2-2 TRBD1 TRBV2 TGTGCCAGCAGTGGGCAGGGGGCCCGGAACACCGGGGAGCTGTTTTTT CASSGQGARNTGELFF
16 - TRBJ2-5 TRBD1 TRBV5-1 TGCGCCAGCAGCCAATCACCGGGACAGGGAGGAAAGACCCAGTACTTC CASSQSPGQGGKTQYF
13 - TRBJ1-5 - TRBV5-3 TGTGCCAGAAGCTTGGTCGTTAATCAGCCCCAGCATTTT CARSLVVNQPQHF
17 - TRBJ2-7 - TRBV28 TGTGCCAGCAGTTTAGGGGGCAGTGGGCGGCCAAATGCCGAGCAGTACTTC CASSLGGSGRPNAEQYF
14 - TRBJ2-6 - TRBV2 TGTGCCAGCAGATGGGACACTGGGGCCAACGTCCTGACTTTC CASRWDTGANVLTF
16 - TRBJ2-3 TRBD2 TRBV5-6 TGTGCCAGCAGCTTGGGACTAGCGGGGCGCACAGATACGCAGTATTTT CASSLGLAGRTDTQYF
16 - TRBJ2-2 TRBD1 TRBV7-9 TGTGCCAGCAGCTCGACAGGGAGCCTGAACACCGGGGAGCTGTTTTTT CASSSTGSLNTGELFF
16 - TRBJ2-7 TRBD1 TRBV7-9 TGTGCCAGCAGCTTAACGGGACAGGGACCCTCCTACGAGCAGTACTTC CASSLTGQGPSYEQYF
14 - TRBJ1-4 TRBD1 TRBV2 TGTGCCAGCAGTGAGGGGACAGGTTATGAAAAACTGTTTTTT CASSEGTGYEKLFF
16 - TRBJ1-2 - TRBV23-1 TGCGCCAGCACCCCGATCATCAGGGGACGTTGCTATGGCTACACCTTC CASTPIIRGRCYGYTF
15 - TRBJ1-4 - TRBV7-5 TGTGTCAGAAGCTTAGAGGACAGATCTAATGAAAAACTGTTTTTT CVRSLEDRSNEKLFF
15 once TRBJ2-3 - TRBV6-5 TGTGCCAGCAGTTACGGGGGGAGGAGCACAGATACGCAGTATTTT CASSYGGRSTDTQYF
16 once TRBJ1-6 - TRBV5-6 TGTGCCAGCAGCCCGGCGGGAGCGGGGTTTAATTCACCCCTCCACTTT CASSPAGAGFNSPLHF
15 - TRBJ1-5 TRBD1 TRBV19 TGTGCCAGTAGTATGAACCGGGACAGGGGAGAGCCCCAGCATTTT CASSMNRDRGEPQHF
14 - TRBJ1-1 TRBD1 TRBV6-5 TGTGCCAGCAGTTTACAGGGGGCAAACGGTCGGGCTTTCTTT CASSLQGANGRAFF
17 few TRBJ2-7 TRBD2 TRBV2 TGTGCCAGCAGTGATTTTTTAGGACTAGCGGGGGACTACGAGCAGTACTTC CASSDFLGLAGDYEQYF
14 few TRBJ2-7 - TRBV5-4 TGTGCCAGCAGCGACACCGGAATATCCTACGAGCAGTACTTC CASSDTGISYEQYF